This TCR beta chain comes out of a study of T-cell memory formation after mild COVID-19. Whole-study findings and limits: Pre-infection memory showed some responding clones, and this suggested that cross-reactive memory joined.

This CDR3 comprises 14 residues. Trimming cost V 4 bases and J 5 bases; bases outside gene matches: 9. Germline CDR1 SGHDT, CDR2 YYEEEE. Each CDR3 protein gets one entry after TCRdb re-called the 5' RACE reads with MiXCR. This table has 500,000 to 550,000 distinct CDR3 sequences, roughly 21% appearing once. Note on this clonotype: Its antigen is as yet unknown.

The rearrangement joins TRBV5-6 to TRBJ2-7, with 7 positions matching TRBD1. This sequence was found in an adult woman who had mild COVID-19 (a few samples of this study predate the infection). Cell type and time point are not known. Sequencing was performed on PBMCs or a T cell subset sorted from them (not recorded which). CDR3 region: CASSDTGTVDEQYF. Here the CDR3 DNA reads TGTGCCAGCAGCGACACCGGGACAGTAGACGAGCAGTACTTC.